This T cell receptor (beta chain) originates from a study of glioma-infiltrating T cells. Study-wide results and caveats: Gliomas, especially low-grade, showed above-expected tissue-blood divergence; non-neoplastic patients showed below.

Using RNA template, CDR3s of TCR alpha and beta were amplified with iRepertoire arm-PCR. A single record per CDR3 protein comes from TCRdb applying MiXCR to the multiplex PCR reads. The table has approximately 90,000 distinct CDR3 sequences, approximately 22% seen once. This clonotype was counted ten times or more. What it binds is not known. Trimming took 7 bases from V and 0 from J, leaving 16 bases between them. This CDR3 has 15 amino acids. Germline assignment: CDR1 MNHNS and CDR2 SASEGT. Sequencing input: glioma tissue, nonneoplastic brain tissue, or PBMCs (not recorded which). J is TRBJ2-7 and V is TRBV6-1, with D unresolved. The clonotype comes from a human donor with low-grade glioma or glioblastoma, undergoing nonglioma brain surgery, or in good health (not recorded which). This CDR3 is CASNQVEAASYEQYF. CDR3 DNA: TGTGCCAGCAACCAAGTCGAGGCGGCCTCCTACGAGCAGTACTTC.